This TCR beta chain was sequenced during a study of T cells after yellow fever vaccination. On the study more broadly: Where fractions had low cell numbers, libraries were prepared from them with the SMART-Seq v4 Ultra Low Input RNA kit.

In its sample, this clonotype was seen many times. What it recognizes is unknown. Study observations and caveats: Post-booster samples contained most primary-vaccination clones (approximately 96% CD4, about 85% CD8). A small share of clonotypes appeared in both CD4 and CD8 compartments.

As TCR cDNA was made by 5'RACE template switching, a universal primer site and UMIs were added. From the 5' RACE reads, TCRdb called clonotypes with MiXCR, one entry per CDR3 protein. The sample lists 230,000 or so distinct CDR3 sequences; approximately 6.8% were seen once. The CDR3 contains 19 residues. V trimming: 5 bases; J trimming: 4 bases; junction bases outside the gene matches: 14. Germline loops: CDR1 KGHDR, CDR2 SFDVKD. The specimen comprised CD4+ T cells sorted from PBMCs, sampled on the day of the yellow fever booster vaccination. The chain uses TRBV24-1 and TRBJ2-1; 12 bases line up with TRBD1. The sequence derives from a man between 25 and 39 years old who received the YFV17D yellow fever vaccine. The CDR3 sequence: CATSVTPGQGAGGYNEQFF. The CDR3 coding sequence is TGTGCCACCAGTGTAACCCCGGGACAGGGGGCGGGGGGTTACAATGAGCAGTTCTTC.